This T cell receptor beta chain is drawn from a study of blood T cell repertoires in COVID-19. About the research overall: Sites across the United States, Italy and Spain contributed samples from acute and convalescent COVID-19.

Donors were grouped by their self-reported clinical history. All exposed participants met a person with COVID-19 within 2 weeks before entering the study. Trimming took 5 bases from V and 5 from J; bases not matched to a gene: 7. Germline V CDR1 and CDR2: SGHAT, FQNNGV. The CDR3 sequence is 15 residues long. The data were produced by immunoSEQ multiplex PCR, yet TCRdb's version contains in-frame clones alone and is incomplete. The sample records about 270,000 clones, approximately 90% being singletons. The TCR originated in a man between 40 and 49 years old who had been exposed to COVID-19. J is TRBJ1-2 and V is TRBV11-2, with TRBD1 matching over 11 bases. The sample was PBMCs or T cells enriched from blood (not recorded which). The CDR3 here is CASSPDRGPWYGYTF. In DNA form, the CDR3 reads TGTGCCAGCAGCCCGGACAGGGGGCCGTGGTATGGCTACACCTTC.